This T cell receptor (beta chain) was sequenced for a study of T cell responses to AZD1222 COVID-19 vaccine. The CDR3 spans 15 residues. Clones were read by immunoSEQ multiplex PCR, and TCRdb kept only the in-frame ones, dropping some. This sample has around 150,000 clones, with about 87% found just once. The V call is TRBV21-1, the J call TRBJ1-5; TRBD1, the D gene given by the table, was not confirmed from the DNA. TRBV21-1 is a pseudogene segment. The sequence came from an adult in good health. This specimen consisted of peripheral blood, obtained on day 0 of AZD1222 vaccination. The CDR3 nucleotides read TGTGCCAGCAGCCGCCACTGCAGGGGAAATCAGCCCCAGCATTTT. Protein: CASSRHCRGNQPQHF.